This T cell receptor (beta chain) was captured in a study of PD-1 blockade in classical Hodgkin lymphoma. After autologous stem cell transplantation all patients relapsed, and prior brentuximab vedotin exposure differed between cohorts. Responses achieved at best were complete response, partial response or progressive disease. On this clone itself: Its specificity is not known.

Study observations and caveats: Among the patients, those starting nivolumab under 1 year after ASCT were excluded. The study found complete responders had baseline diversity similar to newly diagnosed patients. Researchers reported that CD4+ TCR diversity, though not CD8+, rose significantly by C4D1.

The CDR3 spans 15 residues. CDR1 is SGDLS, CDR2 YYNGEE, per germline. The V and J ends lost 4 bases and 0 bases respectively, with 13 bases between them. Profiling relied on immunoSEQ multiplex PCR, and the TCRdb table lists in-frame clones only, not all of them. Of some 14,000 clones in the sample, approximately 86% were seen once. The chain carries TRBV9 and TRBJ1-2, with a weak D call TRBD1 (5 bases). The starting material was peripheral blood mononuclear cells (PBMCs), obtained at baseline. The receptor was isolated from a human donor with classical Hodgkin lymphoma. The CDR3 DNA follows: TGTGCCAGCAGCTTGGTCGGGACTCCTAACTATGGCTACACCTTC. Amino acid sequence: CASSLVGTPNYGYTF.